A single sample is the source of the 15 T cell receptor beta chains below, sequenced in a study of radiation and T cells in renal cell carcinoma. Time point noted: baseline pretreatment blood. Noted treatment: 15 Gy SBRT to primary tumor, nephrectomy 4 weeks later. TCRdb's table, derived via immunoSEQ multiplex PCR, lists solely in-frame clones and lacks some. Found here are about 130,000 clones, over 75% of them singletons; the top ten hold around 12%. Sequenced here: blood, sampled from a patient whose treatment included radiotherapy and nephrectomy. Source of these receptors: a woman aged 50 to 60 with renal cell carcinoma.

The chain couples TRBV15 to TRBJ2-2; TRBD2 aligns across 12 bases. CDR1 is LNHNV, CDR2 YYDKDF, per germline (reference sequence). With 0 bases clipped from V and 5 bases from J, the junction kept 7 bases outside the gene matches. The CDR3 has 18 amino acids. The CDR3 nucleotides read TGTGCCACCAGCAGAGATTATCGCCTAGCGGGGGGGACCGGGGAGCTGTTTTTT. This codes for CATSRDYRLAGGTGELFF.

The chain joins TRBV5-1 to TRBJ2-1; 8 bases fit TRBD1. The CDR3 extends over 15 amino acids. Germline CDR1 reads SGHRS; CDR2 reads YFSETQ. After removal of 4 bases from V and 0 bases from J, the junction contained 3 bases not matched to a gene. The chain's CDR3 is CASSPGTGSYNEQFF. CDR3 DNA sequence: TGCGCCAGCAGCCCCGGGACAGGCTCCTACAATGAGCAGTTCTTC. The entire variable domain, with the rest obtained from reference TRBV5-1 and TRBJ2-1, is as follows: KAGVTQTPRYLIKTRGQQVTLSCSPISGHRSVSWYQQTPGQGLQFLFEYFSETQRNKGNFPGRFSGRQFSNSRSEMNVSTLELGDSALYLCASSPGTGSYNEQFFGPGTRLTVL.

This chain joins TRBV19 and TRBJ1-5; D gene uncertain. V was cut by 3 bases and J by 3 bases, with 6 bases left in between. The V gene's germline CDR1 is LNHDA and CDR2 SQIVND (reference sequence). The CDR3 sequence is 13 residues long. DNA for the CDR3: TGTGCCAGTAGTATCACCGTCAATCAGCCCCAGCATTTT. Amino acid sequence: CASSITVNQPQHF. The variable domain in full, with the rest retrieved from reference TRBV19 and TRBJ1-5, is DGGITQSPKYLFRKEGQNVTLSCEQNLNHDAMYWYRQDPGQGLRLIYYSQIVNDFQKGDIAEGYSVSREKKESFPLTVTSAQKNPTAFYLCASSITVNQPQHFGDGTRLSIL.

This clone was found a few times. This chain uses TRBV21-1 with TRBJ1-5; TRBD1 is taken as the D call from the table, unchecked against the DNA. TRBV21-1 is reported as a pseudogene. The length of the CDR3 is 14 residues. This CDR3 is CASSEGQGNQPQHF. In nucleotides, the CDR3 is TGTGCCAGCAGCGAAGGACAGGGGAATCAGCCCCAGCATTTT.

V usage is TRBV5-1 and J usage is TRBJ2-5; 12 nucleotides line up with TRBD1. The CDR3 loop spans 16 amino acids. Germline-derived CDR1 and CDR2 are SGHRS and YFSETQ. V shed 0 bases, J shed 5 bases, and the junction held 5 bases outside the gene matches. The DNA of the CDR3 is TGCGCCAGCAGCTTGGCCGGGACAGGGGGCTGGGAGACCCAGTACTTC. Translation: CASSLAGTGGWETQYF.

The J gene is TRBJ1-2, the V gene TRBV2; 9 nucleotides agree with TRBD1. Germline V gene lookup returns CDR1 SNHLY and CDR2 FYNNEI. The trim removed 6 bases at V and 4 bases at J, leaving 18 bases unmatched. The CDR3 is made up of 18 amino acids. Here the CDR3 reads CASRATRTGVMRGYGYTF. CDR3 bases: TGTGCCAGCAGGGCCACCCGGACAGGGGTAATGAGGGGCTATGGCTACACCTTC.

This chain connects TRBV7-2 to TRBJ2-2; the D is unclear. V was cut by 5 bases and J by 3 bases, with 16 bases left in between. CDR3 size: 16 residues. In germline, CDR1 is SGHTA, CDR2 FQGNSA. CDR3 amino acids: CASSQPKSSYTGELFF. The CDR3 region has the DNA TGTGCCAGCAGCCAACCCAAAAGTAGTTACACCGGGGAGCTGTTTTTT.

The V call is TRBV2, the J call TRBJ2-7, with D unresolved. V lost 4 bases to trimming and J lost 0 bases, with 10 bases between them. Germline-derived CDR1 and CDR2 are SNHLY and FYNNEI. This CDR3 contains 14 residues. The chain's CDR3 is CASSVARASYEQYF. The DNA for the CDR3 is TGTGCCAGCAGTGTGGCCAGAGCCTCCTACGAGCAGTACTTC. Complete variable domain (other parts from reference TRBV2 and TRBJ2-7): EPEVTQTPSHQVTQMGQEVILRCVPISNHLYFYWYRQILGQKVEFLVSFYNNEISEKSEIFDDQFSVERPDGSNFTLKIRSTKLEDSAMYFCASSVARASYEQYFGPGTRLTVT.

This clone showed up just a few times. At one boundary the junction diverges from the germline segment, which might be a read error. The J gene is TRBJ2-7, the V gene TRBV5-4, with 7 bases matching TRBD1. The CDR3 length is 10 residues. Germline lookup yields CDR1 SGHNT and CDR2 YYREEE (reference sequence). Written as DNA, the CDR3 is TGTGCCAGCAGTTCGGACAGGTCGTTCTTC. Translated, it gives CASSSDRSFF. The full variable domain, with the rest looked up from reference TRBV5-4 and TRBJ2-7, is ETGVTQSPTHLIKTRGQQVTLRCSSQSGHNTVSWYQQALGQGPQFIFQYYREEENGRGNFPPRFSGLQFPNYSSELNVNALELDDSALYLCASSSDRSFFGPGTRLTVT.

The chain recombines TRBV19 with TRBJ2-1; the match to TRBD2 covers 9 bases. Germline V gene lookup returns CDR1 LNHDA and CDR2 SQIVND (reference sequence). The CDR3 extends over 15 amino acids. V gave up 7 bases and J gave up 1 base; unmatched junction bases: 5. CDR3 in DNA: TGTGCCAGTACTTCAGCGGGGGGTTCCTACAATGAGCAGTTCTTC. Translated, it gives CASTSAGGSYNEQFF.

V is TRBV4-2 and J is TRBJ2-3; D is unresolved. The CDR3 loop spans 15 amino acids. The germline CDR1 and CDR2 sequences are LGHNA and YNFKEQ. The ends were cut back, 0 bases at V and 0 bases at J, with 7 bases in the middle. The CDR3 region has the DNA TGTGCCAGCAGCCAAGATCCCGGAAGCACAGATACGCAGTATTTT. Protein: CASSQDPGSTDTQYF.

The chain joins TRBV5-4 to TRBJ2-1; D is perhaps TRBD1 (6 bases). CDR1 is SGHNT and CDR2 is YYREEE in the germline V gene (reference sequence). The CDR3 runs to 12 residues. V was pared by 2 bases and J by 8 bases, with 8 bases between. CDR3: CASSLSGDEQFF. CDR3 coding DNA: TGTGCCAGCAGCTTATCAGGGGATGAGCAGTTCTTC.

The chain joins TRBV7-6 to TRBJ2-3, with D possibly being TRBD2 (6 bases). The V gene lost 5 bases and the J gene lost 1 base, with 22 bases spanning the gap. The V gene's germline CDR1 is SGHVS and CDR2 FNYEAQ. This CDR3 is built from 18 residues. DNA for the CDR3: TGTGCCAGCAGCCCGCTAAGGGTAGCGGAACTACGCACAGATACGCAGTATTTT. It is translated as CASSPLRVAELRTDTQYF.

The CDR3 loop is CASRPLGEDGETQYF. CDR3 nucleotide sequence: TGCGCCAGCAGACCATTGGGGGAGGATGGGGAGACCCAGTACTTC. V and J are TRBV5-1 and TRBJ2-5, with D tentatively TRBD2 (6 bases). From germline, CDR1 is SGHRS and CDR2 YFSETQ. The CDR3 runs to 15 residues. V was cut by 5 bases and J by 5 bases, with 19 bases left in between.

Sample share makes this clone medium-sized (0.01 to 0.1%). In nucleotides, the CDR3 is TGTGCCAGCAGCCTACTCGACAGGGGGCAGGTTGGTCAGCCCCAGCATTTT. This gives the protein CASSLLDRGQVGQPQHF. The V and J genes are TRBV7-6 and TRBJ1-5; TRBD1 matches at 10 bases. This CDR3 region has 17 residues. In germline, CDR1 is SGHVS, CDR2 FNYEAQ. The V and J ends lost 5 bases and 6 bases, in that order; junction bases with no gene match: 13.